This T cell receptor beta chain came from a study of blood T cell repertoires in COVID-19. Here immunoSEQ multiplex PCR was the method, and the copy in TCRdb shows in-frame clones only, minus some. The sample contains roughly 100,000 clones, approximately 72% of which appear only once. Specimen: peripheral blood. The clonotype was recovered from a woman between 65 and 79 years old with acute or convalescent COVID-19.

The CDR3 nucleotides read TGTGCCAGCAGTCCGTACCTGGGACAGGATCGGACTGAAGCTTTCTTT. Its translation: CASSPYLGQDRTEAFF. This rearrangement joins TRBV27 to TRBJ1-1; 8 nucleotides match TRBD1. The CDR3 runs 16 residues. V trimming: 5 bases; J trimming: 5 bases; junction bases outside the gene matches: 13. Per germline, CDR1 MNHEY and CDR2 SMNVEV (reference sequence).